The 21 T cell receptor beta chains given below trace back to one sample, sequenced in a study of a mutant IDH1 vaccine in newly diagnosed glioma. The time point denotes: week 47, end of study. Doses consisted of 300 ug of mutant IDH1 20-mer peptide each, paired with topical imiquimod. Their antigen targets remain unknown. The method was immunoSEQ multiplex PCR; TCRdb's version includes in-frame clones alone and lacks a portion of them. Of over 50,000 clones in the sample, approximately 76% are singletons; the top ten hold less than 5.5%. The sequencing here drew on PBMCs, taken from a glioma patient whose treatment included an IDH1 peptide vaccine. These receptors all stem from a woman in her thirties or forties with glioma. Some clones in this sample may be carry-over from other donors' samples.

The chain's CDR3 is CAWGRGPGEQFF. CDR3 in DNA: TGTGCCTGGGGACGAGGTCCTGGGGAGCAGTTCTTC. V gene TRBV30 combines with J gene TRBJ2-1; D call uncertain. The CDR3 consists of 12 residues. Trimming took 5 bases from V and 10 from J, leaving 15 bases between them. From germline, CDR1 is GTSNPN and CDR2 SVGIG (reference sequence).

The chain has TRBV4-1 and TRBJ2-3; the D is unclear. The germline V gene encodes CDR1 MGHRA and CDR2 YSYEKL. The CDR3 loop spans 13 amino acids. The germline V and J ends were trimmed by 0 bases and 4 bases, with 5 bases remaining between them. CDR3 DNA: TGCGCCAGCAGCCAAGATTGGGCAGATACGCAGTATTTT. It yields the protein CASSQDWADTQYF.

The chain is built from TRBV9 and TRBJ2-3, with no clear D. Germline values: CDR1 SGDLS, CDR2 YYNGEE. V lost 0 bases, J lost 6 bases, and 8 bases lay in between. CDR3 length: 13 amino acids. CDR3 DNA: TGTGCCAGCAGCGTAGAACGAGCTGATACGCAGTATTTT. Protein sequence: CASSVERADTQYF.

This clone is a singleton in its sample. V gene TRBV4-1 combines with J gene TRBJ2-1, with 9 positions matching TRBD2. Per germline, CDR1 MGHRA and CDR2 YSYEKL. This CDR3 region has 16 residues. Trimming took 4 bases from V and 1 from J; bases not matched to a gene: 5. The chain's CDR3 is CASSLAGGPSYNEQFF. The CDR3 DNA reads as TGCGCCAGCAGCCTGGCGGGGGGGCCTTCCTACAATGAGCAGTTCTTC.

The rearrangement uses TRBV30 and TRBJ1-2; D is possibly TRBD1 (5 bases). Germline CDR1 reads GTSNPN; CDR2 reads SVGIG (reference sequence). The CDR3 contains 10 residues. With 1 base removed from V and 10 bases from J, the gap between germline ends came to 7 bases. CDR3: CAWSEGTYTF. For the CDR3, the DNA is TGTGCCTGGAGTGAAGGGACCTACACCTTC.

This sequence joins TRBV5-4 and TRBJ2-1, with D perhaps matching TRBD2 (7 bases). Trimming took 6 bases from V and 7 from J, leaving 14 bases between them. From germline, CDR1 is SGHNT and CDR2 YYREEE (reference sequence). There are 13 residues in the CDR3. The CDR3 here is CASNPAGANEQFF. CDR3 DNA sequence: TGTGCCAGCAACCCCGCGGGGGCAAATGAGCAGTTCTTC.

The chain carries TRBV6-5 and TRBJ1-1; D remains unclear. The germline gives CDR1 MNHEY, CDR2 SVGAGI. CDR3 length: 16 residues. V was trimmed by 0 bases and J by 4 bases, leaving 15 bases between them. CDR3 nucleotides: TGTGCCAGCAGTTACTCCTCGGCCGGGATCGGCACTGAAGCTTTCTTT. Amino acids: CASSYSSAGIGTEAFF.

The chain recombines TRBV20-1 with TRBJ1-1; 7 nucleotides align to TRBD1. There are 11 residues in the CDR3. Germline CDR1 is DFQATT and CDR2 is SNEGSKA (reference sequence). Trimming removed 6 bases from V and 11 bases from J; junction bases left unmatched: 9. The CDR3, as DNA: TGCAGTGCCCGACAGGGACGGGTCGCTTTCTTT. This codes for CSARQGRVAFF.

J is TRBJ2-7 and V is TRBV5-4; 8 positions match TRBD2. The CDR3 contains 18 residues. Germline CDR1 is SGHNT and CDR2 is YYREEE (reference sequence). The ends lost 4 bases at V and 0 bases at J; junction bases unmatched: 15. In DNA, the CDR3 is TGTGCCAGCAGCACCCTTACGGGGGAGCGGGGGCTCTCCTACGAGCAGTACTTC. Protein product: CASSTLTGERGLSYEQYF.

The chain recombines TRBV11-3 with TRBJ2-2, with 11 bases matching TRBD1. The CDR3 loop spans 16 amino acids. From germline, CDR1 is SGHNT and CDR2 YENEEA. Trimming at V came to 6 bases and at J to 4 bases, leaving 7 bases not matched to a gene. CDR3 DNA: TGTGCCAGCAGTCCTACCGGGACAGGGGGCACCGGGGAGCTGTTTTTT. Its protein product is CASSPTGTGGTGELFF. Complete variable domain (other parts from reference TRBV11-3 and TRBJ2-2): EAGVVQSPRYKIIEKKQPVAFWCNPISGHNTLYWYLQNLGQGPELLIRYENEEAVDDSQLPKDRFSAERLKGVDSTLKIQPAELGDSAVYLCASSPTGTGGTGELFFGEGSRLTVL.

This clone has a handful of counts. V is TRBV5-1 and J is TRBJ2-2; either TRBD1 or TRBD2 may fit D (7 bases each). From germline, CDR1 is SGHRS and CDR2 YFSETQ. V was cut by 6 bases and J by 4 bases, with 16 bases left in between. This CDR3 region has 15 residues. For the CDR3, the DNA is TGCGCCAGCACCCAGGGGGGGCCGAGCACCGGGGAGCTGTTTTTT. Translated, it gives CASTQGGPSTGELFF.

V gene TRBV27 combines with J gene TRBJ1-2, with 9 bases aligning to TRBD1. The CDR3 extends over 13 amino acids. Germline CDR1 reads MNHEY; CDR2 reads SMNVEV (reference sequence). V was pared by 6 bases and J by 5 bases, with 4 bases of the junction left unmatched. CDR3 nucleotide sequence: TGTGCCAGCAGGGCCGGGACAGGGTATGGCTACACCTTC. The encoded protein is CASRAGTGYGYTF.

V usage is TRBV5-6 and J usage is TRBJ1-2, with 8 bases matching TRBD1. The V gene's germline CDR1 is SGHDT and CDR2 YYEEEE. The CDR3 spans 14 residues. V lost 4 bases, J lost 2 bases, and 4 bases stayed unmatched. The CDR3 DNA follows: TGTGCCAGCAGCCAAAGACAGGGGAACTATGGCTACACCTTC. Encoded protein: CASSQRQGNYGYTF.

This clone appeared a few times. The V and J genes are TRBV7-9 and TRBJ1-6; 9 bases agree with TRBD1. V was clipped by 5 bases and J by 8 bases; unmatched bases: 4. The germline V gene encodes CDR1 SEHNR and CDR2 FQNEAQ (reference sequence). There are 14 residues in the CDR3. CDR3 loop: CASSLRDRDSPLHF. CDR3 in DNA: TGTGCCAGCAGCCTACGGGACAGGGATTCACCCCTCCACTTT.

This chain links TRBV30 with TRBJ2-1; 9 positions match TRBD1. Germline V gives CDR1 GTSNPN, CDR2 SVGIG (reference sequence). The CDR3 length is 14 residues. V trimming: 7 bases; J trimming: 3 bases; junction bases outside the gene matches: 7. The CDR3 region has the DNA TGTGCCTTCAAGAGACAGGGGGACTACAATGAGCAGTTCTTC. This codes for CAFKRQGDYNEQFF.

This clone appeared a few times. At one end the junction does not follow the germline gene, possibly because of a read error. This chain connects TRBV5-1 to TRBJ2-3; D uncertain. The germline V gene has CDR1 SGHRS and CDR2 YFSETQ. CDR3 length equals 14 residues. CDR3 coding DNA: TGCGCCAGCGGCTTGGCCAGTAGGACAGATACGCAGTATTTT. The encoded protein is CASGLASRTDTQYF.

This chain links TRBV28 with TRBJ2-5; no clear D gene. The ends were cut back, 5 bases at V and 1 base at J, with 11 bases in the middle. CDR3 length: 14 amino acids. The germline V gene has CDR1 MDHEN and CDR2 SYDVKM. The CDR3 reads CASSTALFQETQYF. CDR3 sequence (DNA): TGTGCCAGCAGTACAGCGCTATTCCAAGAGACCCAGTACTTC.

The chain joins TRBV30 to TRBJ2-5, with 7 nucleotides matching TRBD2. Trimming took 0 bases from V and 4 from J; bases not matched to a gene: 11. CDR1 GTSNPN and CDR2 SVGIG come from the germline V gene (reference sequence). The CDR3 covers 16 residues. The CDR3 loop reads CAWSVLGEGLSETQYF. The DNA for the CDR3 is TGTGCCTGGAGTGTTTTAGGGGAGGGCCTGTCAGAGACCCAGTACTTC.

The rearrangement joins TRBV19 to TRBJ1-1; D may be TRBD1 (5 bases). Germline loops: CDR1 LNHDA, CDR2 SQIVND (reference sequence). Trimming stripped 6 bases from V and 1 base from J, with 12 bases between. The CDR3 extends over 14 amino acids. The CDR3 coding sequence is TGTGCCAGTAGAAGAACCGGACAGAACACTGAAGCTTTCTTT. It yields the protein CASRRTGQNTEAFF.

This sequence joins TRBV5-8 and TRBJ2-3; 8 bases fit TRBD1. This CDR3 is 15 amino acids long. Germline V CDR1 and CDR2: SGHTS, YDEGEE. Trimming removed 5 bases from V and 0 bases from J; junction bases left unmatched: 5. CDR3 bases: TGTGCCAGCAGTACCGGGACAGGAAGCACAGATACGCAGTATTTT. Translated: CASSTGTGSTDTQYF.

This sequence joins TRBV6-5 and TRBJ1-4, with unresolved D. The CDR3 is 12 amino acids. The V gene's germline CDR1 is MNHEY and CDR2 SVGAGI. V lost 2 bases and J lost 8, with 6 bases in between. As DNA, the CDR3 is TGTGCCAGCAGTTACGGCGGGGAAAAACTGTTTTTT. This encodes CASSYGGEKLFF.